These T cell receptor beta chains were read from a single sample in a study of follicular helper T cells after annual influenza vaccination. Repertoires were generated with immunoSEQ multiplex PCR, while TCRdb's copy carries only in-frame clones and drops some. The sample yields about 5,600 clones, 65% to 85% seen once. This material consisted of CXCR5- memory CD4+ T cells sorted from blood, taken on the day of influenza vaccination. The source of these receptors is an adult who received the influenza vaccine. Each CDR3 is given without its conserved first and last residue.

V: TRBV19
J: TRBJ2-1
CDR3: ASSRTGRAARVDEQF

V: TRBV5-1
J: TRBJ2-5
CDR3: ASSSRTGSSQETQY

V: TRBV5-1
J: TRBJ2-3
CDR3: ASSFRDTQY

V: TRBV6-1
J: TRBJ2-3
CDR3: ASTGPSTDTQY

V: TRBV18
J: TRBJ2-1
CDR3: ASSPTGLNHEQF

V: TRBV19
J: TRBJ2-1
CDR3: ASSDIGRMRGNEQF

V: TRBV11-1
J: TRBJ2-7
CDR3: ASSPDRFSQY

V: TRBV28
J: TRBJ2-1
CDR3: ASSLWTSGYNEQF

V: TRBV21-1
J: TRBJ2-1
CDR3: ASTCRQGLNNEQF

V: TRBV11-2
J: TRBJ2-5
CDR3: ASSLSWDPRETQY

V: TRBV9
J: TRBJ1-2
CDR3: ASSDLRDILI

V: TRBV5-4
J: TRBJ2-2
CDR3: ASSPKPGTTGELF

V: TRBV7-2
J: TRBJ1-2
CDR3: ASSLEVQGAGGYT

V: TRBV30
J: TRBJ2-3
CDR3: AWSVTPPYTDTQY

V: TRBV18
J: TRBJ1-2
CDR3: ASSHDRNGYT

V: TRBV5-4
J: TRBJ2-5
CDR3: ASTPDRSKETQY

V: TRBV6-5
J: TRBJ2-2
CDR3: ASSLRGYNGELF

V: TRBV27
J: TRBJ2-2
CDR3: ASNTGELF

V: TRBV9
J: TRBJ2-2
CDR3: ASSRQQNTGELF

V: TRBV28
J: TRBJ1-1
CDR3: ASSFGDAKTEAF

V: TRBV28
J: TRBJ2-7
CDR3: ASSLPPGRGHSYEQY

V: TRBV4-1
J: TRBJ2-3
CDR3: ASSQTSGSSDTQY

V: TRBV2
J: TRBJ2-2
CDR3: ASKRGAPGELF

V: TRBV6-1
J: TRBJ1-5
CDR3: ASSEMVRVSGDQPQH

V: TRBV19
J: TRBJ2-4
CDR3: ASSFSKNIQY

V: TRBV6-1
J: TRBJ2-7
CDR3: ASSEAGLEQY

V: TRBV7-2
J: TRBJ2-2
CDR3: ASSLTSGRSSGELF

V: TRBV2
J: TRBJ2-1
CDR3: ASSGDRNEQF

V: TRBV10-2
J: TRBJ2-7
CDR3: ASSRQVAYEQY

V: TRBV10-2
J: TRBJ1-3
CDR3: ASTSTGSGNTIY

V: TRBV4-2
J: TRBJ1-5
CDR3: ASSQDRDQPQH

V: TRBV6-1
J: TRBJ1-1
CDR3: ASETGGWDTEAF

V: TRBV28
J: TRBJ1-3
CDR3: ASSAARFRGSGNTIY

V: TRBV2
J: TRBJ2-7
CDR3: ASRMVKGGDEQY

V: TRBV10-3
J: TRBJ2-7
CDR3: AISVRTATSGSAEQY

V: TRBV28
J: TRBJ2-6
CDR3: ASSRPPGQGPGANVLT

V: TRBV19
J: TRBJ1-6
CDR3: ASRPGASNSPLH

V: TRBV29-1
J: TRBJ2-7
CDR3: SYQGGSYEQY

V: TRBV18
J: TRBJ2-3
CDR3: ASSPTSGSLGTQY

V: TRBV4-1
J: TRBJ2-6
CDR3: ASSQVSGANVLT

V: TRBV18
J: TRBJ1-4
CDR3: ASSPGYRISTNEKLF

V: TRBV18
J: TRBJ2-2
CDR3: ASSPRQAGDTGELF

V: TRBV7-3
J: TRBJ1-1
CDR3: ASSSNTNTEAF

V: TRBV6-6
J: TRBJ1-5
CDR3: ATTDSNQPQH

V: TRBV29-1
J: TRBJ2-5
CDR3: SVRTPQGETQY

V: TRBV4-1
J: TRBJ2-5
CDR3: ASSQRGDQETQY

V: TRBV5-4
J: TRBJ2-5
CDR3: ASSWRFKAGGPSGTQY

V: TRBV5-8
J: TRBJ2-7
CDR3: ASSFGDSLIYEQY

V: TRBV6-5
J: TRBJ1-2
CDR3: ASRKLSRNYGYT

V: TRBV6-1
J: TRBJ2-3
CDR3: ASKEATSTDTQY

V: TRBV5-8
J: TRBJ2-6
CDR3: ASSTGTLTSGANVLT

V: TRBV11-2
J: TRBJ1-6
CDR3: ASSLRQAYNSPLH

V: TRBV29-1
J: TRBJ2-2
CDR3: SVDQGGGELF

V: TRBV11-3
J: TRBJ2-3
CDR3: ASSDGSLDTQY

V: TRBV5-4
J: TRBJ2-1
CDR3: ASTHPDRGTHEQF

V: TRBV2
J: TRBJ1-1
CDR3: ASTQGARGTEAF

V: TRBV6-1
J: TRBJ1-1
CDR3: ASSETGKAEAF